This TCR beta chain was retrieved from a study of blood T cell repertoires in COVID-19. Study-level information: COVID-19 samples from acute and convalescent phases originated in the United States, Italy and Spain.

Under the authors' procedure: Amplification with reference gene primers provided the estimates of nucleated cell counts. Assay: immunoSEQ multiplex PCR; the TCRdb copy retains only in-frame clones and omits some. From that table come the V and J calls and clone size; the DNA was used to work out D and trimming. The sample holds almost 300,000 clones, about nine tenths seen once. Trimming took off 4 bases at V and 5 bases at J, with 12 bases between the two ends. This CDR3 is built from 14 residues. Germline V gives CDR1 SGHRS, CDR2 YFSETQ. The V call is TRBV5-1, the J call TRBJ2-2; maybe TRBD1 (6 bases). The source of this sequence is a woman aged 25 to 39 with COVID-19, enrolled during active disease. Sequencing input: peripheral blood. Here the CDR3 DNA reads TGCGCCAGCAGCAGGGACACCGAAACCGGGGAGCTGTTTTTT. Translated, it gives CASSRDTETGELFF.